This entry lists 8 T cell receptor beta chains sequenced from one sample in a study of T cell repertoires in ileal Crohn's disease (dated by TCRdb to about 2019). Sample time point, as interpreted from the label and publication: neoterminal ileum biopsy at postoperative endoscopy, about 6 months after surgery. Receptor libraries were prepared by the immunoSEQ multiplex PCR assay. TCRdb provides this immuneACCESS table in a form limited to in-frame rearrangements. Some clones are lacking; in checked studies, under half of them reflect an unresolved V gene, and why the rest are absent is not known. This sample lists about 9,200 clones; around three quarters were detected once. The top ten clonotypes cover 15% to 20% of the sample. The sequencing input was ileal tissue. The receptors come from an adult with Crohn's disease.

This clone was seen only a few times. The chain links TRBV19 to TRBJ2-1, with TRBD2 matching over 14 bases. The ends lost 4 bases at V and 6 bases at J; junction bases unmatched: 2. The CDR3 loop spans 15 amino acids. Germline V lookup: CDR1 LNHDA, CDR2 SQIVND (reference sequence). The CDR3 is CASSRTSGGLNEQFF. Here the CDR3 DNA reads TGTGCCAGTAGTAGGACTAGCGGGGGGCTCAATGAGCAGTTCTTC.

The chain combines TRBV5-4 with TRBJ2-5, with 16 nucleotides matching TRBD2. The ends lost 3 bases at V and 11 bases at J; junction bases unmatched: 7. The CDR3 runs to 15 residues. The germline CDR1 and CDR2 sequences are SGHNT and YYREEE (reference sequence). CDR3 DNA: TGTGCCAGCAGCTCCCCGGGACTAGCGGGGGGGCGGCAGTACTTC. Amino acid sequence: CASSSPGLAGGRQYF.

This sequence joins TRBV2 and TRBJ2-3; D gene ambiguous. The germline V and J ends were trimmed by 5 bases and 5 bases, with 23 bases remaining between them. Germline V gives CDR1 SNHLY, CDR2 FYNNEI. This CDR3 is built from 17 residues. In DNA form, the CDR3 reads TGTGCCAGCAGTTTCATCCGTTGGCGTTCGGGTCGAGATACGCAGTATTTT. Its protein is CASSFIRWRSGRDTQYF.

The CDR3 DNA sequence: TGTGCCATCAGTGCTGGCAGGGAAAATTCACCCCTCCACTTT. It yields the protein CAISAGRENSPLHF. The chain links TRBV10-3 to TRBJ1-6; tentative D call: TRBD1 (5 bases). The V and J ends lost 4 bases and 7 bases respectively, with 11 bases between them. CDR1 is ENHRY and CDR2 is SYGVKD in the germline V gene. The CDR3 sequence is 14 residues long.

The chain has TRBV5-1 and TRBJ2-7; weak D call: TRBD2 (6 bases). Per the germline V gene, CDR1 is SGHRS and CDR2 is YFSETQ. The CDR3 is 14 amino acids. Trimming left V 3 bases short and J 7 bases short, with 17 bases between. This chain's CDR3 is CASSSQGSAGEQYF. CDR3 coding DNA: TGCGCCAGCAGCTCTCAGGGTTCGGCGGGAGAGCAGTACTTC.

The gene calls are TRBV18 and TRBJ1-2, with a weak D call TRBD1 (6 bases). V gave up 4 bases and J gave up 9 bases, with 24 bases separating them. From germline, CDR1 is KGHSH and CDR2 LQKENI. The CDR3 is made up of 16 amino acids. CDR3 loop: CASSRRRQAWSSCYTF. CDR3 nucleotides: TGTGCCAGCTCACGACGGAGACAGGCGTGGTCCTCATGCTACACCTTC.

The CDR3 nucleotides are TGTGCCAGCAGCCCTGGGGGGAATTCACCCCTCCACTTT. This sequence encodes CASSPGGNSPLHF. The chain recombines TRBV5-4 with TRBJ1-6; D perhaps matches TRBD1 (5 bases). Germline CDR1 is SGHNT and CDR2 is YYREEE (reference sequence). Trimming pared 4 bases from V and 7 bases from J, leaving 9 bases between. There are 13 residues in the CDR3.

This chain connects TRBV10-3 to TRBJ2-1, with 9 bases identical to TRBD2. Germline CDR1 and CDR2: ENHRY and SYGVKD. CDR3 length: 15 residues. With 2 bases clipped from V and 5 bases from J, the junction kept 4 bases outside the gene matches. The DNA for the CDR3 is TGTGCCATCAGTGAGGGGCTAGCGGGGAACAATGAGCAGTTCTTC. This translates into CAISEGLAGNNEQFF.